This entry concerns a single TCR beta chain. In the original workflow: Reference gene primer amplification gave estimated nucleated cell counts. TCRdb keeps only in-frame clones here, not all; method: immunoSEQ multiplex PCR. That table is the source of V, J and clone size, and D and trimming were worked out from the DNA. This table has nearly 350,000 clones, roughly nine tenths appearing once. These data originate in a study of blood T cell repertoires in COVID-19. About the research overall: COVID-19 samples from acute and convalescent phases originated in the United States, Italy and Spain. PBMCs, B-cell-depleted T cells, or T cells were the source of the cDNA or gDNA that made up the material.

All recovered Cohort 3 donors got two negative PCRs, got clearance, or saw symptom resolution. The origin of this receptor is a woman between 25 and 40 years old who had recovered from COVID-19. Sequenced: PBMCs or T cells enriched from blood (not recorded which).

CDR3 nucleotides: TGTGCCAGCAGATTACGCGGCGTACGGGGGGACCAGCCCCAGCATTTT. It specifies CASRLRGVRGDQPQHF. V is TRBV7-2 and J is TRBJ1-5; the D gene is possibly TRBD1 (5 bases). V was clipped by 6 bases and J by 7 bases, with 22 bases between them. This CDR3 is 16 amino acids long. Germline CDR1 SGHTA, CDR2 FQGNSA.